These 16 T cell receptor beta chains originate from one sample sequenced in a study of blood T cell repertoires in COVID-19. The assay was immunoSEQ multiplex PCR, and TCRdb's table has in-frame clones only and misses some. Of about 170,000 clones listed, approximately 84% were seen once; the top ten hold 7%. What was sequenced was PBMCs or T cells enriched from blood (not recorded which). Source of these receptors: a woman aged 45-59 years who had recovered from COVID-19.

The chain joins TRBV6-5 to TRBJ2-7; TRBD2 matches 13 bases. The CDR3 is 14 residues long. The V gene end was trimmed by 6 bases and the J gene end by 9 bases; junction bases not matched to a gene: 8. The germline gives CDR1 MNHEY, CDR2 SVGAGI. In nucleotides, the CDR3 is TGTGCCAGCAGCCCGGGGACTAGCGGGATATGGCAGTACTTC. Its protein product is CASSPGTSGIWQYF.

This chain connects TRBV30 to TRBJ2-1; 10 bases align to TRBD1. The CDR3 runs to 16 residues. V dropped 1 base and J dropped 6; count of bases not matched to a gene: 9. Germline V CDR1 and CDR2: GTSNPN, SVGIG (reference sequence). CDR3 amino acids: CAWSAGTGARTNEQFF. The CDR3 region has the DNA TGTGCCTGGAGTGCCGGGACAGGGGCGAGGACCAATGAGCAGTTCTTC.

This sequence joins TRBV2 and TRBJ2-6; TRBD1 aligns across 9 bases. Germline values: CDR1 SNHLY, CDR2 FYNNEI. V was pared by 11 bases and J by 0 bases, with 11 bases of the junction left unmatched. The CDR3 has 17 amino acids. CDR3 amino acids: CARTTGGNLSGANVLTF. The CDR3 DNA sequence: TGTGCCCGAACAACAGGGGGCAACCTCTCTGGGGCCAACGTCCTGACTTTC.

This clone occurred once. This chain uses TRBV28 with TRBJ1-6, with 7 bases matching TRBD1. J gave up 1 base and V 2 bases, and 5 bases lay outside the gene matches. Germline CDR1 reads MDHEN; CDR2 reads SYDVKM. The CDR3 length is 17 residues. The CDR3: CASSLLSGGSYNSPLHF. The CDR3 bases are TGTGCCAGCAGTTTACTTTCAGGGGGGTCCTATAATTCACCCCTCCACTTT.

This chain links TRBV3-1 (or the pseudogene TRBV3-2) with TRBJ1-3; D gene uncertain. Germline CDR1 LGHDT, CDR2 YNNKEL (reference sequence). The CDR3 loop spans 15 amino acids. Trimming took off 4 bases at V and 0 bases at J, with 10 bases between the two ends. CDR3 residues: CASSRGSNSGNTIYF. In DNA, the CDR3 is TGTGCCAGCAGCCGCGGCAGCAACTCTGGAAACACCATATATTTT.

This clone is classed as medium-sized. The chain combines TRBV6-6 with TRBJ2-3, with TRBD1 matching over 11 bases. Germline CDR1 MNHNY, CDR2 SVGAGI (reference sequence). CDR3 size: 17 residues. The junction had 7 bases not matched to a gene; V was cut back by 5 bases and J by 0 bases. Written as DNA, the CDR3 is TGTGCCAGCAGTCCCGGGACAGGGGGTGGTAGCACAGATACGCAGTATTTT. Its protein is CASSPGTGGGSTDTQYF.

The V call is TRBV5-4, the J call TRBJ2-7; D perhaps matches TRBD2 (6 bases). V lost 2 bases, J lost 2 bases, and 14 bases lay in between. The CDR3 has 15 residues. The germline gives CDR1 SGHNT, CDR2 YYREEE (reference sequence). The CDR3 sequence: CASSFPGTPTYEQYF. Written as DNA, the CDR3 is TGTGCCAGCAGCTTTCCCGGGACTCCAACCTACGAGCAGTACTTC.

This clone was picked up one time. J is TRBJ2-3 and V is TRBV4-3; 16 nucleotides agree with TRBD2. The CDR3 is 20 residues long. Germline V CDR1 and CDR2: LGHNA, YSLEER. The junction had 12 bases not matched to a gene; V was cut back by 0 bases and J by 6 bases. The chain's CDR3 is CASSQDWGLAGGPYPDTQYF. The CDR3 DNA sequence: TGCGCCAGCAGCCAAGATTGGGGACTAGCGGGAGGGCCATATCCGGATACGCAGTATTTT.

The CDR3 DNA reads as TGTGCCACCAGTGACCAAGAGACTGGGTACTTC. Its translation is CATSDQETGYF. The rearrangement uses TRBV24-1 and TRBJ2-7; D uncertain. Germline CDR1 and CDR2: KGHDR and SFDVKD. V lost 4 bases and J lost 12, with 12 bases in between. CDR3 length: 11 residues.

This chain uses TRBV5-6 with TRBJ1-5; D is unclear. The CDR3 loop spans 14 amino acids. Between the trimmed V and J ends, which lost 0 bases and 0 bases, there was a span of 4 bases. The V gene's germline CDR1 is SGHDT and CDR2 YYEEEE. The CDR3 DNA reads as TGTGCCAGCAGCTTGGGACTTAGCAATCAGCCCCAGCATTTT. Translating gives CASSLGLSNQPQHF.

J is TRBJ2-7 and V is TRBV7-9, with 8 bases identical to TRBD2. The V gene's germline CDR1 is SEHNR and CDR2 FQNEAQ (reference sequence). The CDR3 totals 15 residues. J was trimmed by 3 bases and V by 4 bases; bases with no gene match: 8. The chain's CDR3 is CASSSPGGADYEQYF. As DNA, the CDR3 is TGTGCCAGCAGCTCCCCCGGGGGGGCAGACTACGAGCAGTACTTC.

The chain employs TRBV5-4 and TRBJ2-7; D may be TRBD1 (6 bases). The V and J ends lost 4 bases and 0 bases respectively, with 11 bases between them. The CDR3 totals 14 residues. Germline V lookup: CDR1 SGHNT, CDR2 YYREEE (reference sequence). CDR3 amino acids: CASSLKTGSYEQYF. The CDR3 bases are TGTGCCAGCAGCCTCAAGACAGGCTCCTACGAGCAGTACTTC.

The DNA of the CDR3 is TGCAGTGCTAGTATCGCAGTCAACCAGCCCCAGCATTTT. This translates into CSASIAVNQPQHF. The chain links TRBV20-1 to TRBJ1-5; D gene uncertain. This CDR3 spans 13 amino acids. Germline V gives CDR1 DFQATT, CDR2 SNEGSKA (reference sequence). V was pared by 3 bases and J by 7 bases, with 13 bases between.

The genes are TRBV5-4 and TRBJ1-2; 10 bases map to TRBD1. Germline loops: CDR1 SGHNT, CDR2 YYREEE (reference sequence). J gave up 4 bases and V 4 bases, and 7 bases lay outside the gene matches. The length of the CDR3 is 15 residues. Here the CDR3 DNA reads TGTGCCAGCAGCCTCCGGGACAGGGGCGTCTATGGCTACACCTTC. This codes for CASSLRDRGVYGYTF.

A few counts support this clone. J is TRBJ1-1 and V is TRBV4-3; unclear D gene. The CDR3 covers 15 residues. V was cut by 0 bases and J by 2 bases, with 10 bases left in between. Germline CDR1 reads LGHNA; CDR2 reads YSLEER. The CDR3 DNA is TGCGCCAGCAGCCAAGATTATCGCGGTAACACTGAAGCTTTCTTT. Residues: CASSQDYRGNTEAFF.

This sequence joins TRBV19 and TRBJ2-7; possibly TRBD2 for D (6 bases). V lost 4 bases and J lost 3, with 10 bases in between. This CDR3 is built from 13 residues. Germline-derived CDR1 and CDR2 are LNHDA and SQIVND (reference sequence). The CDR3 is CASSRRAIYEQYF. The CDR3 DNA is TGTGCCAGTAGTAGGAGGGCGATCTACGAGCAGTACTTC.